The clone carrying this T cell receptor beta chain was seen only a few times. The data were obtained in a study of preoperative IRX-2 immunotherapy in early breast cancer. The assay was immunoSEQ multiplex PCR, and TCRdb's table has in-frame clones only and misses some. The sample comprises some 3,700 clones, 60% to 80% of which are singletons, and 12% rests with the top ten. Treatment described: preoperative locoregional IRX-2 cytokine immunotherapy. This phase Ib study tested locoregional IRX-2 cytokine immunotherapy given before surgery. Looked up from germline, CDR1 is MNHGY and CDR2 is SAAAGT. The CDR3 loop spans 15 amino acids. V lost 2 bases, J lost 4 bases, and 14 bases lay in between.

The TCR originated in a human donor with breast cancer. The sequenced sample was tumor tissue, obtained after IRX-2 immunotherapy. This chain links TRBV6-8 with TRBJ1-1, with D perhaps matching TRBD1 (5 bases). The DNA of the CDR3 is TGTGCCAGCAGTTACGGCAGCAGGGTGGCCACTGAAGCTTTCTTT. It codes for CASSYGSRVATEAFF.